This record looks at one T cell receptor beta chain sequence and its context. The antigen is not known. This CDR3 contains 16 residues. Trimming took 3 bases from V and 10 from J; bases not matched to a gene: 11. Germline CDR1 is LGHNA and CDR2 is YNFKEQ. These data belong to a study of cytomegalovirus exposure and HLA in healthy donors. Findings and caveats of the study: Clusters of TCRs from the first cohort tended to co-occur in the 90 to 150 validation repertoires (as a later analysis found). Investigators reported 150 to 200 TCR beta chains as tied to cytomegalovirus. Cytomegalovirus status was reportedly diagnosed by the classifier with high specificity and sensitivity.

Sequencing was performed with immunoSEQ multiplex PCR; in TCRdb, only in-frame clones are kept and a portion is missing. The table shows more than 50,000 clones, with around 94% occurring only once. The rearrangement uses TRBV4-2 and TRBJ2-1; 11 bases are shared with TRBD2. The clonotype comes from a man between 18 and 35 years old in good health and CMV-seronegative. Sequencing input: PBMCs. CDR3 loop: CASSHVSGRGKDEQFF. The CDR3 DNA reads TGTGCCAGCAGCCACGTTAGCGGGAGGGGAAAGGACGAGCAGTTCTTC.